This T cell receptor (beta chain) was documented in a study of shared clonotypes between healthy human individuals (TCRdb year 2020). Some background on the complete study: The cohort included a few men and two women between 18 and 49 years of age. Between about 0.94 and 10 billion PBMCs per donor were obtained by leukapheresis. Blood TCR repertoires of about five healthy adults were deeply sequenced to estimate repertoire size and the extent of clonotype sharing between individuals. Libraries were prepared and TCR repertoires were sequenced by different laboratories using diverse techniques, in order to increase sequencing depth and limit assay-specific biases. Per donor, three plates each were used for CD4 naive and CD4 memory, two for CD8 naive, and one for CD8 memory.

Using the deep immunoSEQ assay, TCR CDR3 regions were amplified from genomic DNA by multiplex PCR. Genomic DNA extracted from each cell subset was distributed evenly over all wells of several immunoSEQ 96-well plates, and each plate served as one replicate. For sorted subsets, each replicate PCR was loaded with approximately 190 ng genomic DNA, equivalent to about 33,000 T cell genomes. Purified libraries were quantified with a Qubit 3.0 fluorometer, sized on a Bioanalyzer 2100, and re-quantified with the KAPA Library Quantification kit. Every immunoSEQ 96-well plate was sequenced on a dedicated single-read 150-cycle Illumina NextSeq 550 flow cell. As for the original processing: Because the immunoSEQ output held only junctional sequences and lacked quality scores, the filtering could not match the filtering applied to full-length reads. Sequences were annotated with PyIR, a Python wrapper for IgBLAST v1.9, using IMGT germline references to assign V/J genes and CDR3. Reads were filtered out if the reads had weak V/J assignments (E-value above 1e-6), no CDR3, stop codons, out-of-frame junctions, or ambiguous translated residues. A V3J clonotype was defined by an identical inferred V gene, J gene, and CDR3 amino acid sequence. Percentage overlap between repertoires was computed as shared unique clonotypes divided by the size of the smaller repertoire. Three approaches were used to assess repertoire richness: RTK rarefaction, the Chao1 estimator, and Recon v2.1 estimates of unobserved clonotypes. For all TCRbeta clonotypes obtained by the gDNA method from several donors, generation probabilities were computed with OLGA. TCRdb holds this immuneACCESS table with in-frame rearrangements only. Some clones are missing; in checked studies, unresolved V genes explain under half, and the rest has no known cause. The V and J calls and the clone size are those of that table, but D and trimming were determined from the DNA. This sample has about 320,000 clones in its table, and 87% of those were observed once. The ten largest clones add up to roughly 16% of the sample.

The investigation overall reported the following: Incomplete sequencing was indicated by rarefaction of sorted-subset datasets, despite the large sequencing depth. Naive subsets generally had larger estimated clonotype richness than memory subsets did. Compared with non-shared clonotypes, the clonotypes found in all four sorted-subset donors had higher generation probabilities. Only blood was sampled, and tissue TCR repertoires likely differ from those in blood. Pairwise subsampling indicated that sequencing depth was expected to affect the degree of clonotype sharing among donors. Because the study included only a small number of donors, the genetic and exposure-history diversity represented was limited. About 5% of naive CD4, around 4% of naive CD8, about 2.4% of memory CD4, and roughly 0.4% of memory CD8 clonotypes were shared across several donors.

This clone was observed once. Its antigen remains undetermined. Base qualities are missing; no much larger clone stands one base away. Reading the germline V gene gives CDR1 SGHTS and CDR2 YDEGEE. The CDR3 holds 17 amino acids from the cysteine to the phenylalanine. The entry retains the CDR3 DNA only, 51 bases that are in frame from base 1. V loses 0 bases at its end and J loses 0 bases; junction bases beyond the gene matches: 8. The donors were healthy, HIV-negative adults who had no recently reported acute infections or vaccinations. Every donor was a Caucasian adult living in Nashville, Tennessee, USA. CD8 memory samples consisted of magnetically selected CD45RO+ cells combined with CCR7-negative CD45RA+ effector memory (TemRA) cells. Blood was collected by leukapheresis, and PBMCs were isolated by Ficoll-Histopaque density gradient centrifugation and then cryopreserved in liquid nitrogen vapor phase. Analytical flow cytometry was used to check the purity and quantity of every magnetically sorted T cell population. From each sorted fraction, genomic DNA was isolated and quantified by UV absorbance on a Nanodrop 2000c.

The TCR comes from a man aged 18 to 30 in good health. The sequenced sample was memory CD8+ T cells sorted from blood. The cell subset or site label corresponds to: CD45RO+ cells pooled with CCR7-negative TemRA cells. The chain joins TRBV5-8 to TRBJ2-7, and TRBD1 aligns with 8 junction nucleotides. The CDR3 reads CASSLGGWGQVSYEQYF. Here is the DNA: TGTGCCAGCAGCTTGGGTGGTTGGGGACAGGTCTCCTACGAGCAGTACTTC.